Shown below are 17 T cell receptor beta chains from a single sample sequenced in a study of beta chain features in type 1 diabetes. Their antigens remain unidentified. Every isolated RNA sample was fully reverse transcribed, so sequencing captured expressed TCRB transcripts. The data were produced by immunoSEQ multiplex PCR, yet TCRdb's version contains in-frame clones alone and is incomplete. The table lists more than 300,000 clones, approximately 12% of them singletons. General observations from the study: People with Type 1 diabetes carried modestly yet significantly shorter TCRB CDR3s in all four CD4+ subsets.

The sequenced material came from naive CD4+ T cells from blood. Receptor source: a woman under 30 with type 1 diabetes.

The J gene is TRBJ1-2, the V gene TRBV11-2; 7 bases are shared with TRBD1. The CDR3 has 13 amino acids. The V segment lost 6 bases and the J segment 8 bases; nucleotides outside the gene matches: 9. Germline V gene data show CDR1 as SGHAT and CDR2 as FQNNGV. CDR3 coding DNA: TGTGCCAGCAGGGACGACAGGGTCGGCGGCTACACCTTC. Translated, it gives CASRDDRVGGYTF.

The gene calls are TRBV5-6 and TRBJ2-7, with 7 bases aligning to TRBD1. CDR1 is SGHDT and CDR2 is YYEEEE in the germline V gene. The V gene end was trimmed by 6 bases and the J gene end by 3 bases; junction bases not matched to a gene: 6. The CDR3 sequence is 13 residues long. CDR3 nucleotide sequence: TGTGCCAGCAACCGACAGGGCAACTACGAGCAGTACTTC. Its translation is CASNRQGNYEQYF. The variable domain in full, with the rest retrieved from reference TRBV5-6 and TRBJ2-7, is DAGVTQSPTHLIKTRGQQVTLRCSPKSGHDTVSWYQQALGQGPQFIFQYYEEEERQRGNFPDRFSGHQFPNYSSELNVNALLLGDSALYLCASNRQGNYEQYFGPGTRLTVT.

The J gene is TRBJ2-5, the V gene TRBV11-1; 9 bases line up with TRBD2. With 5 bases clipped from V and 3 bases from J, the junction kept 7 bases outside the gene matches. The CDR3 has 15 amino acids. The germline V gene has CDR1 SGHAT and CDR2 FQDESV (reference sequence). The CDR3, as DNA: TGTGCCAGCAGCAAACTCTGGACTAGCGAAGAGACCCAGTACTTC. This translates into CASSKLWTSEETQYF. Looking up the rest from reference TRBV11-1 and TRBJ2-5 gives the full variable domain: EAEVAQSPRYKITEKSQAVAFWCDPISGHATLYWYRQILGQGPELLVQFQDESVVDDSQLPKDRFSAERLKGVDSTLKIQPAELGDSAMYLCASSKLWTSEETQYFGPGTRLLVL.

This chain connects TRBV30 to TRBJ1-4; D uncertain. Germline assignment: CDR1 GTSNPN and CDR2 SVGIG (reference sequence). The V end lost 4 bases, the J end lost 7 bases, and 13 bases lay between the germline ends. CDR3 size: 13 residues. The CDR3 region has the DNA TGTGCCTGGACCCGGGTTCAAGGTGAAAAACTGTTTTTT. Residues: CAWTRVQGEKLFF. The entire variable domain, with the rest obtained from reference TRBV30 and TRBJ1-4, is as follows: SQTIHQWPATLVQPVGSPLSLECTVEGTSNPNLYWYRQAAGRGLQLLFYSVGIGQISSEVPQNLSASRPQDRQFILSSKKLLLSDSGFYLCAWTRVQGEKLFFGSGTQLSVL.

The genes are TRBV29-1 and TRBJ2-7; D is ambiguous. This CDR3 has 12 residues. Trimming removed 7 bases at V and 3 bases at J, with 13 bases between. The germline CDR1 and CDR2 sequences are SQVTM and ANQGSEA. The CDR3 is CSATVADYEQYF. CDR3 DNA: TGCAGCGCTACCGTTGCGGACTACGAGCAGTACTTC.

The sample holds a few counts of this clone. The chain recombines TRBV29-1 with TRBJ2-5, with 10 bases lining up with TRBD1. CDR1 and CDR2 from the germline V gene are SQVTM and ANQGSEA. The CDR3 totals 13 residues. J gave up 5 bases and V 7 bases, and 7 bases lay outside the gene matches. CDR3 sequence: CSGDRGPSETQYF. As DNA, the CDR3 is TGCAGCGGAGACAGGGGGCCGAGCGAGACCCAGTACTTC.

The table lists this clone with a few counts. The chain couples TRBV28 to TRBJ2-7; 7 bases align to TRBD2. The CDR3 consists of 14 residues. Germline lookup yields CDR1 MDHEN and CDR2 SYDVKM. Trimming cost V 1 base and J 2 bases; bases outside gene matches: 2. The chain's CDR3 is CASSLSGRAYEQYF. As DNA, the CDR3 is TGTGCCAGCAGTTTATCAGGGAGGGCCTACGAGCAGTACTTC.

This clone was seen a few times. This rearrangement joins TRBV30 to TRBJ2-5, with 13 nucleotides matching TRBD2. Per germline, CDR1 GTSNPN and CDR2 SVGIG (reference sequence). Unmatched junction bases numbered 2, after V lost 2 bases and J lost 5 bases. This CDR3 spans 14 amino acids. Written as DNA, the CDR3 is TGTGCCTGGAGTCCACTAGCGGGGGGGGAGACCCAGTACTTC. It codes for CAWSPLAGGETQYF.

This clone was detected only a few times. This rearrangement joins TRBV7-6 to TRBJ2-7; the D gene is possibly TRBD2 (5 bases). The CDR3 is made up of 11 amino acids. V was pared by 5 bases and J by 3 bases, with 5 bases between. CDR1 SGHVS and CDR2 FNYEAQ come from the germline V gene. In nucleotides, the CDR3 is TGTGCCAGCAGCCGGGGCTACGAGCAGTACTTC. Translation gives CASSRGYEQYF.

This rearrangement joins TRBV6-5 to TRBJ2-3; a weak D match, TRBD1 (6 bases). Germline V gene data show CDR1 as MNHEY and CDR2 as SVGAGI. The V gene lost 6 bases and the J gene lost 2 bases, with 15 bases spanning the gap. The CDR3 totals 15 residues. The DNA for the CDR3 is TGTGCCAGCAGCGACCGCCAGGGGCACACAGATACGCAGTATTTT. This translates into CASSDRQGHTDTQYF.

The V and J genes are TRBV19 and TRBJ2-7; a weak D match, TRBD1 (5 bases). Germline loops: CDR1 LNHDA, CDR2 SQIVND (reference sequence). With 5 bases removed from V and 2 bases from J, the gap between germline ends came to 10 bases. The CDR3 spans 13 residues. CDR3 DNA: TGTGCCAGTAGTGCAGGGTTAGCCTACGAGCAGTACTTC. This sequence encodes CASSAGLAYEQYF.

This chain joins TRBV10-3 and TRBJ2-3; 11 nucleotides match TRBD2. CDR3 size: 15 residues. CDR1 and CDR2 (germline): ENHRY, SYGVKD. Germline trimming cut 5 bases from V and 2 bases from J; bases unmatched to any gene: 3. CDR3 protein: CAISLAGGYTDTQYF. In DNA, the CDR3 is TGTGCCATCAGTCTAGCGGGGGGATACACAGATACGCAGTATTTT.

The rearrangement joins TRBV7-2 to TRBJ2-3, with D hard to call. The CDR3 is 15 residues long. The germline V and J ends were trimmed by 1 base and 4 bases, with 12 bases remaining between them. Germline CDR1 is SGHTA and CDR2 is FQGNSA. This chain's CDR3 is CASSLESRGADTQYF. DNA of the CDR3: TGTGCCAGCAGCTTAGAGAGTAGAGGCGCAGATACGCAGTATTTT.

The CDR3 reads CASSLTGGPQGANVLTF. CDR3 coding DNA: TGTGCCAGCAGTTTAACGGGAGGGCCACAGGGGGCCAACGTCCTGACTTTC. V and J are TRBV28 and TRBJ2-6; 8 bases align to TRBD2. The V gene's germline CDR1 is MDHEN and CDR2 SYDVKM. There are 17 residues in the CDR3. The V segment lost 2 bases and the J segment 4 bases; nucleotides outside the gene matches: 7.

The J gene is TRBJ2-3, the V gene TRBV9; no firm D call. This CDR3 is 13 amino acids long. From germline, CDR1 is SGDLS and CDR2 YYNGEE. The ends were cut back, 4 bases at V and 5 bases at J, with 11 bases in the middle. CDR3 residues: CASSQMNQDTQYF. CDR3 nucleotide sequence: TGTGCCAGCAGCCAGATGAATCAAGATACGCAGTATTTT.

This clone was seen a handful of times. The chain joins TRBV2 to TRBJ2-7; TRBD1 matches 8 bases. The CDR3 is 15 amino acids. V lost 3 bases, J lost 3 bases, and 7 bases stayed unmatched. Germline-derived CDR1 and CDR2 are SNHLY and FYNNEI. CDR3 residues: CASSDRTGIIYEQYF. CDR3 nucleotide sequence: TGTGCCAGCAGTGACCGGACAGGGATCATCTACGAGCAGTACTTC.

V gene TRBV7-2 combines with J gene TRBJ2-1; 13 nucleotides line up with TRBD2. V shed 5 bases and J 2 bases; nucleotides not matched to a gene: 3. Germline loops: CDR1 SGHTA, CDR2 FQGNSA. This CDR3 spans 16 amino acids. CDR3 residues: CASSRGTSGAYNEQFF. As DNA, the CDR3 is TGTGCCAGCAGCAGAGGGACTAGCGGGGCCTACAATGAGCAGTTCTTC.